These 7 T cell receptor beta chains share one sample of origin, sequenced in a study of response to subunit inactivated influenza vaccine. TCRdb redid the calling of the RT-PCR reads with MiXCR, one entry per CDR3 protein. Here the sample spans roughly 150,000 distinct CDR3 sequences, 11% being singletons. This sample comprised non-naive T cells sorted from PBMCs, obtained more than 35 days after vaccination. Source of these receptors: a middle-aged man who received an inactivated influenza vaccine.

Ten or more counts support this clonotype. The chain recombines TRBV11-1 with TRBJ2-5, with D unclear. The length of the CDR3 is 16 residues. Germline CDR1 SGHAT, CDR2 FQDESV (reference sequence). Trimming removed 3 bases at V and 1 base at J, with 15 bases between. The DNA of the CDR3 is TGTGCCAGCAGCTTTTCGGGCAGGAACGTCCAAGAGACCCAGTACTTC. Residues: CASSFSGRNVQETQYF.

This clonotype was counted at least ten times. V usage is TRBV29-1 and J usage is TRBJ2-3; D uncertain. Looked up from germline, CDR1 is SQVTM and CDR2 is ANQGSEA. Deletions cut 6 bases from V and 0 bases from J, with 13 bases between. This CDR3 comprises 14 residues. CDR3 sequence (DNA): TGCAGCGTGGATGACCCACGAAGCACAGATACGCAGTATTTT. This gives the protein CSVDDPRSTDTQYF.

The rearrangement uses TRBV11-3 and TRBJ2-3; 7 positions match TRBD1. The CDR3 is made up of 15 amino acids. Germline CDR1 SGHNT, CDR2 YENEEA. V dropped 1 base and J dropped 7; count of bases not matched to a gene: 8. CDR3 protein: CASSLGLGGVNTQYF. CDR3 nucleotides: TGTGCCAGCAGCTTAGGTTTAGGGGGCGTGAATACGCAGTATTTT. The complete variable domain, with remaining parts taken from reference TRBV11-3 and TRBJ2-3, reads EAGVVQSPRYKIIEKKQPVAFWCNPISGHNTLYWYLQNLGQGPELLIRYENEEAVDDSQLPKDRFSAERLKGVDSTLKIQPAELGDSAVYLCASSLGLGGVNTQYFGPGTRLTVL.

The J gene is TRBJ2-1, the V gene TRBV20-1; possibly TRBD1 for D (6 bases). Per the germline V gene, CDR1 is DFQATT and CDR2 is SNEGSKA (reference sequence). Trimming removed 7 bases at V and 0 bases at J, with 13 bases between. The CDR3 is made up of 14 amino acids. CDR3 in DNA: TGCAGTGGGAAGGACAGCTCCTCCTACAATGAGCAGTTCTTC. It translates to CSGKDSSSYNEQFF.

This chain links TRBV6-2 or TRBV6-3 with TRBJ2-1; D tentatively fits TRBD1 or TRBD2 (6 bases each). Trimming cost V 0 bases and J 0 bases, with 15 bases left between them. The CDR3 consists of 18 residues. From germline, CDR1 is MNHEY and CDR2 SVGEGT. The CDR3, as DNA: TGTGCCAGCAGTTACTCCACGGGGGCTGGAAGCTCCTACAATGAGCAGTTCTTC. Amino acids: CASSYSTGAGSSYNEQFF.

For this clonotype: This may be a read error, as it is one base from a much larger clone. V is TRBV15 and J is TRBJ2-1; a possible D gene is TRBD1 (8 bases). Germline CDR1 and CDR2: LNHNV and YYDKDF (reference sequence). The CDR3 consists of 16 residues. The CDR3, as DNA: TGTGCCAACAGCACGACAAATACCTACAGGGGGGGAACGCAGTTCTTC. This translates into CANSTTNTYRGGTQFF.

The chain combines TRBV4-3 with TRBJ1-5; the D is unclear. The CDR3 is made up of 14 amino acids. CDR1 LGHNA and CDR2 YSLEER come from the germline V gene. Trimming took 0 bases from V and 4 from J, leaving 7 bases between them. CDR3 in amino acids: CASSQDLGNQPQHF. Written as DNA, the CDR3 is TGCGCCAGCAGCCAAGATTTAGGGAATCAGCCCCAGCATTTT.